The 31 T cell receptor beta chains given below trace back to one sample, sequenced in a study of T cell clonality in common variable immunodeficiency. Measured with immunoSEQ multiplex PCR; TCRdb has only the in-frame clones, and not every one. The sample lists approximately 34,000 clones, none appearing once, the ten largest making up 0.95%. The sequenced material came from peripheral blood mononuclear cells. These receptors all come from a person aged 18 to 69 in good health.

This clone has a count of ten or more. Read sequence stops 3 residues before the CDR3 end, and the germline J gene provides the missing end. The chain is built from TRBV9 and TRBJ2-5; 8 nucleotides match TRBD1. Germline CDR1 and CDR2: SGDLS and YYNGEE. The CDR3 loop spans 17 amino acids. V was clipped by 0 bases and J by 2 bases; unmatched bases: 9. The part of the CDR3 DNA that was read is TGTGCCAGCAGCGTAGGAATCGGACAGGGAGTTCAAGAGACC. Its protein product is CASSVGIGQGVQET. The whole CDR3 region reads CASSVGIGQGVQETQYF.

This clone has at least ten counts. The read is 3 residues too short to cover the CDR3 end, so that end is filled in from the germline J gene. V and J are TRBV20-1 and TRBJ2-2; 10 bases agree with TRBD2. Germline CDR1 and CDR2: DFQATT and SNEGSKA (reference sequence). V lost 2 bases, J lost 7 bases, and 4 bases stayed unmatched. The CDR3 has 14 amino acids. The sequenced part of the CDR3 DNA is TGCAGTGCTAGACTAGCGGGAGTTAGCGGGGAG. This sequence encodes CSARLAGVSGE. The whole CDR3 sequence is CSARLAGVSGELFF.

In its sample, this clone was seen many times. The CDR3 is cut off 3 residues early in the read; its end comes from the germline J gene. This chain links TRBV7-3 with TRBJ1-2; D might be TRBD1 (5 bases). Germline values: CDR1 SGHTA, CDR2 FQGTGA. The CDR3 extends over 14 amino acids. Between the trimmed V and J ends, which lost 5 bases and 7 bases, there was a span of 17 bases. This CDR3 is CASSASDTGSGYTF. The DNA read from the CDR3 is TGTGCCAGCAGCGCATCGGACACCGGCAGTGGC.

This clone was counted many times. The CDR3 reads CASSAGTVNQPQHF. The DNA read from the CDR3 is TGTGCCAGCAGCGCTGGGACAGTCAATCAGCCC. The gene calls are TRBV9 and TRBJ1-5; TRBD1 aligns across 7 bases. The CDR3 end is not reached by the read, which stops 3 residues before it; the germline J gene fills it in. V was clipped by 3 bases and J by 3 bases; unmatched bases: 3. The germline V gene has CDR1 SGDLS and CDR2 YYNGEE. The CDR3 length is 14 residues.

The table lists this clone with a few counts. At one end, the junction sequence differs from germline, possibly due to a read error. The sequence runs out 3 residues before the end of the CDR3; the remainder is reconstructed from the germline J gene. The chain joins TRBV20-1 to TRBJ1-1, with 7 bases fitting TRBD1. The CDR3 extends over 14 amino acids. Germline values: CDR1 DFQATT, CDR2 SNEGSKA (reference sequence). Partial CDR3 DNA: TGTAGTGCTAGAGAGGACAGGTTGAGGGTTGAA. It translates to CSAREDRLRVE. The entire CDR3 protein reads CSAREDRLRVEAFF.

This clone was seen repeatedly, ten times or more. The read terminates 3 residues before the CDR3 end, so the remaining end is supplied by the germline J gene. This chain uses TRBV10-3 with TRBJ2-1, with 13 bases lining up with TRBD2. The CDR3 consists of 20 residues. The V gene end was trimmed by 6 bases and the J gene end by 1 base; junction bases not matched to a gene: 15. Germline-derived CDR1 and CDR2 are ENHRY and SYGVKD. The CDR3 spells CAIRTSAGTSGTNSYNEQFF. The CDR3 bases that were read are TGTGCCATCAGGACCTCCGCCGGGACTAGCGGGACTAATTCCTACAATGAG.

This clone came up a few times. The CDR3 is cut off 3 residues early in the read; its end comes from the germline J gene. The gene calls are TRBV30 and TRBJ2-4; TRBD1 aligns across 7 bases. Germline lookup yields CDR1 GTSNPN and CDR2 SVGIG (reference sequence). This CDR3 contains 13 residues. This chain's CDR3 is CAWMSDRAGGQYF. The part of the CDR3 DNA that was read is TGTGCCTGGATGTCCGACAGGGCCGGTGGT.

This clone showed up many times. The sequenced part of the CDR3 DNA is TGTGCCAGCAGCTTAGGACAGGGGGCGATCTACGAG. Protein sequence: CASSLGQGAIYE. The complete CDR3 sequence is CASSLGQGAIYEQYF. J is TRBJ2-7 and V is TRBV7-2; 10 bases map to TRBD1. Read coverage stops 3 residues before the CDR3 terminus; the germline J gene supplies the remainder. V lost 1 base, J lost 3 bases, and 3 bases stayed unmatched. There are 15 residues in the CDR3. Germline assignment: CDR1 SGHTA and CDR2 FQGNSA.

Note on this clone: The CDR3 goes on 3 residues after the read ends, and that part is filled in from the germline J gene. The chain links TRBV7-2 to TRBJ2-7; D remains unclear. This CDR3 contains 14 residues. The ends were cut back, 2 bases at V and 2 bases at J, with 10 bases in the middle. Germline V lookup: CDR1 SGHTA, CDR2 FQGNSA. The sequenced CDR3 bases are TGTGCCAGCAGCTTAAAAGTGGGCGCCTACGAG. Its translation: CASSLKVGAYE. The entire CDR3 protein reads CASSLKVGAYEQYF.

This clone has ten or more counts. The CDR3 end falls 3 residues outside the read, so it is completed with the germline J gene. The rearrangement joins TRBV4-1 to TRBJ2-7; 11 positions match TRBD2. The CDR3 has 16 residues. Germline CDR1 and CDR2: MGHRA and YSYEKL. V was pared by 2 bases and J by 1 base, with 4 bases of the junction left unmatched. CDR3 amino acids: CASSQPGLAASYEQYF. CDR3 DNA, as far as it was read: TGCGCCAGCAGCCAACCGGGACTAGCGGCATCCTACGAG.

In its sample, this clone was seen many times. The CDR3 end lies 3 residues beyond the end of the read and is filled in from the germline J gene. J is TRBJ2-3 and V is TRBV9; D gene ambiguous. V was clipped by 5 bases and J by 2 bases, with 3 bases between them. Looked up from germline, CDR1 is SGDLS and CDR2 is YYNGEE. This CDR3 spans 11 amino acids. Incomplete CDR3 DNA: TGTGCCAGCAGTATCACAGATACG. Translated, it gives CASSITDT. The whole CDR3 region reads CASSITDTQYF.

This clone was detected ten times or more. The CDR3 end falls 3 residues outside the read, so it is completed with the germline J gene. This chain uses TRBV12-3 or TRBV12-4 with TRBJ1-1, with a weak D call TRBD1 (5 bases). The CDR3 runs to 14 residues. Trimming cost V 5 bases and J 1 base, with 11 bases left between them. CDR3 bases read: TGTGCCAGCAGTCCGGTGGACACGAACACTGAA. Translating it yields CASSPVDTNTE. The entire CDR3 reads CASSPVDTNTEAFF.

This clone was seen at least ten times. The CDR3 extends 3 residues past the end of the read, so its final part is completed from the germline J gene. This chain joins TRBV6-2 or TRBV6-3 and TRBJ1-2, with TRBD1 matching over 7 bases. V lost 7 bases to trimming and J lost 5 bases; unmatched junction nucleotides: 19. Germline assignment: CDR1 MNHEY and CDR2 SVGEGT. This CDR3 region has 17 residues. The CDR3 here is CASNDGRDRVFNYGYTF. CDR3 DNA (partial): TGTGCCAGCAACGACGGTCGAGACAGGGTTTTCAATTATGGC.

This clone was seen ten or more times. CDR3 in amino acids: CASSPGTGITYEQYF. CDR3 bases read: TGTGCCAGCAGTCCCGGGACAGGGATTACCTACGAG. The chain carries TRBV5-4 and TRBJ2-7; 9 nucleotides align to TRBD1. The read terminates 3 residues ahead of where the CDR3 ends, so the germline J gene completes it. The CDR3 spans 15 residues. In germline, CDR1 is SGHNT, CDR2 YYREEE (reference sequence). Trimming took 5 bases from V and 2 from J; bases not matched to a gene: 8.

This clone was detected ten times or more. The read ends 3 residues shy of where the CDR3 ends; the end is completed using the germline J gene. V is TRBV6-2 or TRBV6-3 and J is TRBJ2-4; 7 bases are shared with TRBD1. The CDR3 totals 15 residues. Germline loops: CDR1 MNHEY, CDR2 SVGEGT. V trimming: 4 bases; J trimming: 4 bases; junction bases outside the gene matches: 7. Partial CDR3 DNA: TGTGCCAGCAGTTTCCCGACAGGGAATAAAAACATT. This encodes CASSFPTGNKNI. The whole CDR3 region reads CASSFPTGNKNIQYF.

The table lists this clone with many counts. The sequenced part of the CDR3 DNA is TGTGCCAGCAGCCAGGTCGGACAGGGGTTCTACGAG. Amino acid sequence: CASSQVGQGFYE. The entire CDR3 protein is CASSQVGQGFYEQYF. The chain couples TRBV14 to TRBJ2-7, with 9 nucleotides matching TRBD1. The CDR3 extends 3 residues past the end of the read, so its final part is completed from the germline J gene. Germline CDR1 SGHDN, CDR2 FVKESK. J was trimmed by 3 bases and V by 3 bases; bases with no gene match: 6. This CDR3 region has 15 residues.

There are a few counts of this clone. With the read ending 3 residues before the CDR3 end, the germline J gene is used to fill in that end. The chain joins TRBV6-2 or TRBV6-3 to TRBJ1-2; D might be TRBD1 (6 bases). The germline V gene has CDR1 MNHEY and CDR2 SVGEGT. The CDR3 has 14 residues. This chain's CDR3 is CTTGRDILNYGYTF. Incomplete CDR3 DNA: TGTACCACCGGCCGGGACATCCTTAACTATGGC.

As to this clone: With the read ending 3 residues before the CDR3 end, the germline J gene is used to fill in that end. The chain recombines TRBV6-7 with TRBJ2-1; 10 nucleotides agree with TRBD2. TRBV6-7 is an ORF for which the function is uncertain. The CDR3 length is 14 residues. After removal of 5 bases from V and 8 bases from J, the junction contained 6 bases not matched to a gene. The part of the CDR3 DNA that was read is TGTGCCAGCAGTAATCGGACTAGCGGTTATGAG. Translated: CASSNRTSGYE. The whole CDR3 is CASSNRTSGYEQFF.

This clone was seen at least ten times. The read stops 3 residues short of the end of the CDR3; the missing end is completed from the germline J gene. The V call is TRBV20-1, the J call TRBJ1-1; TRBD1 matches at 9 bases. The CDR3 has 13 amino acids. J gave up 3 bases and V 6 bases, and 5 bases lay outside the gene matches. Germline V gene lookup returns CDR1 DFQATT and CDR2 SNEGSKA (reference sequence). CDR3 sequence: CSAPQGAYTEAFF. The CDR3 DNA, read in part, is TGCAGTGCCCCACAGGGGGCATACACTGAA.

This clone was recorded at least ten times. The read finishes 3 residues shy of the CDR3 end, and the germline J gene is used to complete it. The chain uses TRBV6-2 or TRBV6-3 and TRBJ1-2; D is uncertain. Looked up from germline, CDR1 is MNHEY and CDR2 is SVGEGT. The CDR3 runs 13 residues. The covered CDR3 bases are TGTGCCAGCAGTCTCCGGGGATTTGAGGGT. It encodes CASSLRGFEG. The entire CDR3 is CASSLRGFEGYTF.

This clone was seen at least ten times. The read terminates 3 residues ahead of where the CDR3 ends, so the germline J gene completes it. V usage is TRBV20-1 and J usage is TRBJ1-5; TRBD1 matches 7 bases. Germline values: CDR1 DFQATT, CDR2 SNEGSKA (reference sequence). The ends lost 2 bases at V and 6 bases at J; junction bases unmatched: 7. The CDR3 consists of 14 residues. The CDR3 loop reads CSARLTGFGQPQHF. The CDR3 DNA, read in part, is TGCAGTGCTAGACTGACAGGGTTCGGTCAGCCC.

This clone was picked up many times. The CDR3 end is not reached by the read, which stops 3 residues before it; the germline J gene fills it in. The chain employs TRBV30 and TRBJ2-7, with 12 nucleotides matching TRBD2. CDR1 GTSNPN and CDR2 SVGIG come from the germline V gene (reference sequence). V gave up 3 bases and J gave up 4 bases; unmatched junction bases: 13. This CDR3 spans 17 amino acids. CDR3 residues: CAWSSGLGLAGKYEQYF. The part of the CDR3 DNA that was read is TGTGCCTGGAGCTCGGGCTTAGGACTAGCGGGAAAGTACGAG.

This clone was counted at least ten times. Other DNA sequences of this sample code for an identical CDR3. The CDR3 is CASSPSGGGSSYNEQFF. The covered CDR3 bases are TGTGCCAGCTCACCTAGCGGGGGGGGGAGCTCCTACAATGAG. This chain links TRBV18 with TRBJ2-1; 11 positions agree with TRBD2. Read data end 3 residues before the CDR3 end; the end is taken from the germline J gene. V dropped 3 bases and J dropped 0; count of bases not matched to a gene: 4. This CDR3 is 17 amino acids long. Germline V gene lookup returns CDR1 KGHSH and CDR2 LQKENI.

The sample holds many counts of this clone. The read ends 3 residues before the CDR3 terminus; that terminus is restored from the germline J gene. The rearrangement uses TRBV20-1 and TRBJ1-1, with TRBD1 as a possible D gene (6 bases). The CDR3 extends over 13 amino acids. V lost 4 bases and J 5 bases, leaving 14 bases between the germline ends. Per the germline V gene, CDR1 is DFQATT and CDR2 is SNEGSKA (reference sequence). Partial CDR3 DNA: TGCAGTGCTACCACAGGGCCTTGGACTGAA. This translates into CSATTGPWTE. The full-length CDR3 reads as CSATTGPWTEAFF.

This clone was found many times. The read finishes 3 residues shy of the CDR3 end, and the germline J gene is used to complete it. The rearrangement joins TRBV20-1 to TRBJ2-5; possibly TRBD2 for D (6 bases). Trimming removed 3 bases at V and 4 bases at J, with 18 bases between. The CDR3 is 15 residues long. CDR1 is DFQATT and CDR2 is SNEGSKA in the germline V gene (reference sequence). The CDR3 sequence: CSASVWDSGGETQYF. The sequenced CDR3 bases are TGCAGTGCTAGCGTTTGGGACTCCGGGGGAGAGACC.

This clone has a handful of counts. The read stops 3 residues short of the end of the CDR3; the missing end is completed from the germline J gene. The chain joins TRBV19 to TRBJ2-4; 8 bases are shared with TRBD1. Germline CDR1 LNHDA, CDR2 SQIVND (reference sequence). The CDR3 is made up of 11 amino acids. CDR3 amino acids: CAGRTTGGQYF. The covered CDR3 bases are TGTGCCGGTCGGACCACAGGGGGT.

This clone was seen at least ten times. The CDR3 end falls 3 residues outside the read, so it is completed with the germline J gene. The chain has TRBV5-1 and TRBJ2-6; D is undetermined. Per the germline V gene, CDR1 is SGHRS and CDR2 is YFSETQ. V was clipped by 1 base and J by 3 bases, with 5 bases between them. The CDR3 is 14 amino acids. The CDR3 protein is CASSLRLGANVLTF. The CDR3 DNA, read in part, is TGCGCCAGCAGCTTGAGGCTTGGGGCCAACGTC. The full variable domain, rest sourced from reference TRBV5-1 and TRBJ2-6, is KAGVTQTPRYLIKTRGQQVTLSCSPISGHRSVSWYQQTPGQGLQFLFEYFSETQRNKGNFPGRFSGRQFSNSRSEMNVSTLELGDSALYLCASSLRLGANVLTFGAGSRLTVL.

This clone has at least ten counts. The CDR3 end is not reached by the read, which stops 3 residues before it; the germline J gene fills it in. The chain links TRBV5-1 to TRBJ2-2, with D perhaps TRBD1 or TRBD2 (5 bases each). This CDR3 contains 16 residues. V lost 4 bases and J 1 base, leaving 14 bases between the germline ends. Germline assignment: CDR1 SGHRS and CDR2 YFSETQ. The CDR3 protein is CASSPRVQGNTGELFF. The sequenced part of the CDR3 DNA is TGCGCCAGCAGCCCGAGGGTCCAGGGGAACACCGGGGAG.

This clone has a count of ten or more. The read gets to within 3 residues of the CDR3 end, and the germline J gene fills in the rest. The V gene is TRBV12-3 or TRBV12-4, the J gene TRBJ2-3; D gene unclear. The CDR3 is 14 amino acids. V lost 5 bases and J 2 bases, leaving 11 bases between the germline ends. CDR3 sequence reads: CASSHPGFTDTQYF. CDR3 bases read: TGTGCCAGCAGTCACCCCGGGTTCACAGATACG.

At least ten counts were recorded for this clone. From the germline J gene comes the end of the CDR3, since the read stops 3 residues before it. This chain connects TRBV20-1 to TRBJ2-7, with 8 positions matching TRBD2. CDR1 and CDR2 (germline): DFQATT, SNEGSKA (reference sequence). The CDR3 spans 14 residues. CDR3 DNA, as far as it was read: TGCAGCGGGAAAGAGACTAGCGCTTCCTACGAG. Residues: CSGKETSASYE. The CDR3, in full, reads CSGKETSASYEQYF.

This clone was seen at least ten times. The read ends 3 residues before the CDR3 terminus; that terminus is restored from the germline J gene. The chain joins TRBV7-9 to TRBJ2-1, with D possibly TRBD2 on 6 matching bases. Trimming cost V 6 bases and J 4 bases, with 13 bases left between them. Germline assignment: CDR1 SEHNR and CDR2 FQNEAQ (reference sequence). There are 14 residues in the CDR3. The sequenced part of the CDR3 DNA is TGTGCCAGCAGGAGAAGTAGCGGTTACAATGAG. It is translated as CASRRSSGYNE. The whole CDR3 sequence is CASRRSSGYNEQFF.